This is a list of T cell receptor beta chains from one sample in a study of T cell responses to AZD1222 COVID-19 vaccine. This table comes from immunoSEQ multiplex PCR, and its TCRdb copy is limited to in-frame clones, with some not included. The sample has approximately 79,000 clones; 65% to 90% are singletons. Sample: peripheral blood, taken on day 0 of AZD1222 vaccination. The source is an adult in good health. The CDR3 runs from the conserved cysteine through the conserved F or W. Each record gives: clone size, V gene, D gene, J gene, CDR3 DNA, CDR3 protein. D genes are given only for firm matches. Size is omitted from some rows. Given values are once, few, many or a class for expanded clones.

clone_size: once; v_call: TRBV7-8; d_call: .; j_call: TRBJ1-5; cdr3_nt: TGTGCCAGCAGTTCAGTCCGAGGGGGTAACAATCAGCCCCAGCATTTT; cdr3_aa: CASSSVRGGNNQPQHF
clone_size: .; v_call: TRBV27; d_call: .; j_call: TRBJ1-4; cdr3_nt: TGTGCCAGCAGTTTACTCTGGGAGGCCGGTGAAAAACTGTTTTTT; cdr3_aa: CASSLLWEAGEKLFF
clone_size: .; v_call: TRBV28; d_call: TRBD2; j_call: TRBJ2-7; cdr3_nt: TGTGCCAGCCATCTAGCGGGGAGCTACGAGCAGTACTTC; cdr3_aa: CASHLAGSYEQYF
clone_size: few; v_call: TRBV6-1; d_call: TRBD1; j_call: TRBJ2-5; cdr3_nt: TGTGCCAGCAGTGAAGCGCTTCGAGGGGGCGGGGAGACCCAGTACTTC; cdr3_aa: CASSEALRGGGETQYF
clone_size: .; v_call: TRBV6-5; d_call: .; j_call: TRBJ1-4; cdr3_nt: TGTGCCAGCAGTTACGGGCGAGGGCGGATGGAAAAACTGTTTTTT; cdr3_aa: CASSYGRGRMEKLFF
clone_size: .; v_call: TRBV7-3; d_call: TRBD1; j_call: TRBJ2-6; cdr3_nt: TGTGCCAGCAGCGCGGTCGGGACAGGCCGCTCTGGGGCCAACGTCCTGACTTTC; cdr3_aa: CASSAVGTGRSGANVLTF
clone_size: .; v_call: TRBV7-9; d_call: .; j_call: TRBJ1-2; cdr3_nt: TGTGCCAGCAGCTTACCAGGGATAAGAGGCTACACCTTC; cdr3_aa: CASSLPGIRGYTF
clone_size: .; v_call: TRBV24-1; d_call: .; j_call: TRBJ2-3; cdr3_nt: TGTGCCACCCGTGGGCAGGGAGATACGCAGTATTTT; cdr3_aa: CATRGQGDTQYF
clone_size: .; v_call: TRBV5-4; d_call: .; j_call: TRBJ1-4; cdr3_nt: TGTGCCAGCAGCCCGGAGGAATACGCTGAAAAACTGTTTTTT; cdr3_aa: CASSPEEYAEKLFF
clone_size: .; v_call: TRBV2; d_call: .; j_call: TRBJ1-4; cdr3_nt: TGTGCCAGCAGTGAAACCAGGGGCACTAATGAAAAACTGTTTTTT; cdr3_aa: CASSETRGTNEKLFF
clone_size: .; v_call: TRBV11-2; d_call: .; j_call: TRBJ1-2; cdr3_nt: TGTGCCAGCAGCTTAGGCCGGGACCCAGCTAACTATGGCTACACCTTC; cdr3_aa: CASSLGRDPANYGYTF
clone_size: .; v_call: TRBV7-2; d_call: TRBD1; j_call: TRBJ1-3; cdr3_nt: TGTGCCAGCAGCAAGACAGGGTTCTCTGGAAACACCATATATTTT; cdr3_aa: CASSKTGFSGNTIYF
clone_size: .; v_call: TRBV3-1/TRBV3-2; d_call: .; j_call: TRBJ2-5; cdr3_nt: TGTGCCAGCAAGGCCCCCTGGAGGGAGACCCAGTACTTC; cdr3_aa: CASKAPWRETQYF
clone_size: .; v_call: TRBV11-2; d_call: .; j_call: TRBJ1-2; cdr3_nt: TGTGCCAGCAGCTCAGGGTCCGGCTACACCTTC; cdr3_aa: CASSSGSGYTF
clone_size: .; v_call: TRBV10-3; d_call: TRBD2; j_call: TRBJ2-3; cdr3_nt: TGTGCCATCAGGTCTAGCGGGAGCCCAGATACGCAGTATTTT; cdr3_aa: CAIRSSGSPDTQYF
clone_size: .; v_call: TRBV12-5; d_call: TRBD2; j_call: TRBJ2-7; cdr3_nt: TGTGCTAGTGGCACTCCCGGGACAGGGAGACTAGCGGGAGCCTACGAGCAGTACTTC; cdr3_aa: CASGTPGTGRLAGAYEQYF
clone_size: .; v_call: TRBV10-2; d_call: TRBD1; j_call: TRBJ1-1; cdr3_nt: TGCGCCAGCCTCACCGAGACAGGGGGCGTAGGCACTGAAGCTTTCTTT; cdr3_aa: CASLTETGGVGTEAFF
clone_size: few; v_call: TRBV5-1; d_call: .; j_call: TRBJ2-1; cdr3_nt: TGCGCCAGCAGCCCGGACCGCTACAATGAGCAGTTCTTC; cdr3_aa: CASSPDRYNEQFF
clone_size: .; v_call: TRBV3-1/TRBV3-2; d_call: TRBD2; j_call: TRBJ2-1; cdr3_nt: TGTGCCAGCAGCCTAGGGACTAGCGGGACGGGGTACAATGAGCAGTTCTTC; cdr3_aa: CASSLGTSGTGYNEQFF
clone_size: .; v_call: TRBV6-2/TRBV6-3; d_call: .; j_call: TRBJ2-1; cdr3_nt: TGTGCCAGCAGTTACAGCAGCGTTGCGTTGCAGTTCTTC; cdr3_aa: CASSYSSVALQFF
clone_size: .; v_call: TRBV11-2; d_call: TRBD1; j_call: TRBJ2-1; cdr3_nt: TGTGCCAGCAGCTTCTCGACAGGGGAAAGCTCCTACAATGAGCAGTTCTTC; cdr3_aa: CASSFSTGESSYNEQFF
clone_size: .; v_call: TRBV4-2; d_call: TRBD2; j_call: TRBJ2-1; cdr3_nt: TGTGCCAGCAGCCAAGAGGCGGGAGAGGGCAACAATGAGCAGTTCTTC; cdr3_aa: CASSQEAGEGNNEQFF
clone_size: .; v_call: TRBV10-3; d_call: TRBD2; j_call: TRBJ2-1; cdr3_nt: TGTGCCATCAGTCGCCTGGGACTAGCGGCCTACAATGAGCAGTTCTTC; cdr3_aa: CAISRLGLAAYNEQFF
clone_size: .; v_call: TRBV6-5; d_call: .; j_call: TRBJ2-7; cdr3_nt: TGTGCCAGCAGCCGGGACACTACCTACGAGCAGTACTTC; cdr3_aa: CASSRDTTYEQYF
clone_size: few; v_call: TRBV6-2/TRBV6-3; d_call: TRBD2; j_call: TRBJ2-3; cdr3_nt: TGTGCCAGCAGTTCACGCCAAGCGGGAGTTTTAGATACGCAGTATTTT; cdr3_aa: CASSSRQAGVLDTQYF
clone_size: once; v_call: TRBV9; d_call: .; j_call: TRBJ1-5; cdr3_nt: TGTGCCAGCAGCGTAGTGGACAGTTATAGCAATCAGCCCCAGCATTTT; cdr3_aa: CASSVVDSYSNQPQHF
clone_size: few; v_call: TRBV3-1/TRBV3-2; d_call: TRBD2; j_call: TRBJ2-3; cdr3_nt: TGTGCCAGCAGCCAAGCTACAGCGGGAGCTTTTGGGACAGATACGCAGTATTTT; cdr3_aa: CASSQATAGAFGTDTQYF
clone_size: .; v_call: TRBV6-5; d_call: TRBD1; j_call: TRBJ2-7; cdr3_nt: TGTGCCAGCAGTTCCAGGGGGATCGAGCAGTACTTC; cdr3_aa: CASSSRGIEQYF
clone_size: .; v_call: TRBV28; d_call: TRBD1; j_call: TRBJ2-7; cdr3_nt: TGTGCCAGCAGTTCGACCTTTTGGACAGGGACCTACGAGCAGTACTTC; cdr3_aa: CASSSTFWTGTYEQYF
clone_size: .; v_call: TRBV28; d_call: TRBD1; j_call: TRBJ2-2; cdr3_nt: TGTGCCAGCAGTTTGGGACAGGGGGCCACCGGGGAGCTGTTTTTT; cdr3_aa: CASSLGQGATGELFF
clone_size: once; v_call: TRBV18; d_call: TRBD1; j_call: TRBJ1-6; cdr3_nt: TGTGCCAGCTCACTAACCAAAGGGACAGGGGCTTTTGATTCACCCCTCCACTTT; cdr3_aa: CASSLTKGTGAFDSPLHF
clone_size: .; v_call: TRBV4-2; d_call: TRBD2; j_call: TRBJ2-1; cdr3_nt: TGTGCCAGCAGCCAAGGTCGCCTAGCGGGAGGATATGAGCAGTTCTTC; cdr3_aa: CASSQGRLAGGYEQFF
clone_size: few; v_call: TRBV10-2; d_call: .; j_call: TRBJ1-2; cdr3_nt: TGCGCCAGCAGTGATAGGAACTATGGCTACACCTTC; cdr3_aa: CASSDRNYGYTF
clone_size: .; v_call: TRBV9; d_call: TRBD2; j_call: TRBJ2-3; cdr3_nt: TGTGCCAGCAGCGCTTTGACTAGCGGGAACGCAGATACGCAGTATTTT; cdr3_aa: CASSALTSGNADTQYF
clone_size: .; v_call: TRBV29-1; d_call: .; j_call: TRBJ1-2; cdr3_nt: TGCAGCGTTGAGGACCAGGAACTTGGGGGTGGCTACACCTTC; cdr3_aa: CSVEDQELGGGYTF